The rows below give T cell receptor beta chains drawn from one sample of a study of naive and memory T cell subsets. TCRdb independently ran MiXCR on the UMI-ligation and nested PCR reads; one entry per CDR3 protein. The table records 120,000 to 150,000 distinct CDR3 sequences, around 21% of them present only once. The source material was naive CD8+ T cells from blood. These TCRs come from a human donor in good health. Each CDR3 is given with its conserved first and last residue. Each record gives: J gene, V gene, clone size, D gene, CDR3 protein, CDR3 DNA. The D gene is left open where the match is weak. The listing skips clone size in some rows; elsewhere it reads once, few, many or a size class.

J gene: TRBJ2-7; V gene: TRBV27; clone size: -; D gene: -; CDR3 protein: CASSFSSGSEQYF; CDR3 DNA: TGTGCCAGCAGTTTTTCCTCAGGGAGCGAGCAGTACTTC
J gene: TRBJ2-1; V gene: TRBV20-1; clone size: once; D gene: -; CDR3 protein: CSARDEYLQVEWFF; CDR3 DNA: TGCAGTGCTAGAGATGAGTATCTGCAGGTAGAGTGGTTCTTC
J gene: TRBJ2-5; V gene: TRBV3-1; clone size: -; D gene: -; CDR3 protein: CASSQDTGTQETQYF; CDR3 DNA: TGTGCCAGCAGCCAAGATACAGGGACGCAAGAGACCCAGTACTTC
J gene: TRBJ2-1; V gene: TRBV2; clone size: -; D gene: TRBD2; CDR3 protein: CASSEAGLAVIEQFF; CDR3 DNA: TGTGCCAGCAGTGAAGCGGGTCTAGCGGTCATAGAACAGTTCTTC
J gene: TRBJ2-5; V gene: TRBV28; clone size: -; D gene: -; CDR3 protein: CASSPGMIQETQYF; CDR3 DNA: TGTGCCAGCAGTCCGGGGATGATCCAAGAGACCCAGTACTTC
J gene: TRBJ2-7; V gene: TRBV28; clone size: -; D gene: TRBD1; CDR3 protein: CASSFGTGTLYEQYF; CDR3 DNA: TGTGCCAGCAGTTTTGGGACAGGAACCTTGTACGAGCAGTACTTC
J gene: TRBJ2-7; V gene: TRBV19; clone size: -; D gene: -; CDR3 protein: CASSVISFYEQYF; CDR3 DNA: TGTGCCAGTAGCGTGATCTCTTTCTACGAGCAGTACTTC
J gene: TRBJ2-7; V gene: TRBV20-1; clone size: -; D gene: -; CDR3 protein: CSAAASTYEQYF; CDR3 DNA: TGCAGTGCGGCGGCCTCCACCTACGAGCAGTACTTC
J gene: TRBJ1-1; V gene: TRBV9; clone size: -; D gene: -; CDR3 protein: CASSVEVGDTEAFF; CDR3 DNA: TGTGCCAGCAGCGTAGAAGTAGGGGACACTGAAGCTTTCTTT
J gene: TRBJ2-2; V gene: TRBV27; clone size: few; D gene: -; CDR3 protein: CASSYGTDTGELFF; CDR3 DNA: TGTGCCAGCAGTTATGGTACGGACACCGGGGAGCTGTTTTTT
J gene: TRBJ2-1; V gene: TRBV7-9; clone size: -; D gene: -; CDR3 protein: CASTDGATGEQFF; CDR3 DNA: TGTGCCAGCACTGATGGGGCAACAGGAGAGCAGTTCTTC
J gene: TRBJ1-5; V gene: TRBV12-5; clone size: few; D gene: -; CDR3 protein: CASGEGTNQPQHF; CDR3 DNA: TGTGCTAGTGGTGAAGGGACCAATCAGCCCCAGCATTTT
J gene: TRBJ2-5; V gene: TRBV27; clone size: few; D gene: -; CDR3 protein: CASTPEGFGETQYF; CDR3 DNA: TGTGCCAGCACCCCCGAAGGGTTCGGAGAGACCCAGTACTTC
J gene: TRBJ2-1; V gene: TRBV7-2; clone size: -; D gene: TRBD2; CDR3 protein: CASSLIAGAGYNEQFF; CDR3 DNA: TGTGCCAGCAGCCTCATAGCGGGAGCTGGTTACAATGAGCAGTTCTTC
J gene: TRBJ2-1; V gene: TRBV12-3/TRBV12-4; clone size: -; D gene: -; CDR3 protein: CASSLVGGYLEQFF; CDR3 DNA: TGTGCCAGCAGTTTAGTGGGTGGGTACCTTGAGCAGTTCTTC
J gene: TRBJ2-3; V gene: TRBV6-1; clone size: many; D gene: -; CDR3 protein: CASSEPVLSTDTQYF; CDR3 DNA: TGTGCCAGCAGTGAACCAGTACTAAGCACAGATACGCAGTATTTT
J gene: TRBJ1-2; V gene: TRBV7-9; clone size: -; D gene: -; CDR3 protein: CASRTSANYGYTF; CDR3 DNA: TGTGCCAGCCGGACATCGGCTAACTATGGCTACACCTTC
J gene: TRBJ2-7; V gene: TRBV11-3; clone size: many; D gene: TRBD2; CDR3 protein: CASSFGTSGYEQYF; CDR3 DNA: TGTGCCAGCAGCTTTGGGACTAGCGGTTACGAGCAGTACTTC
J gene: TRBJ2-4; V gene: TRBV6-5; clone size: -; D gene: TRBD2; CDR3 protein: CASSYAGLAGLQYF; CDR3 DNA: TGTGCCAGCAGTTACGCTGGACTAGCGGGCCTTCAGTACTTC
J gene: TRBJ2-7; V gene: TRBV12-3/TRBV12-4; clone size: few; D gene: -; CDR3 protein: CASRPGENPYEQYF; CDR3 DNA: TGTGCCAGCAGACCCGGTGAGAACCCCTACGAGCAGTACTTC